This T cell receptor beta chain was sequenced for a study of shared clonotypes between healthy human individuals. Naive-designated CD8 cells lacked CD45RO, were positively enriched for CCR7, and omitted terminally differentiated effector memory CD45RA+ cells. This CDR3 has 13 residues. The germline V gene encodes CDR1 SQVTM and CDR2 ANQGSEA. The trim removed 7 bases at V and 7 bases at J, leaving 8 bases unmatched. Assay: immunoSEQ multiplex PCR; the TCRdb copy retains only in-frame clones and omits some. The data hold about 2,100,000 clones, with roughly 91% observed a single time. This chain joins TRBV29-1 and TRBJ1-4; 8 nucleotides match TRBD1. This receptor was identified in a man younger than 30 in good health. Some clones in this sample may be carry-over from other donors' samples. The source material was naive CD8+ T cells from PBMCs. CDR3 DNA sequence: TGCAGCGCCAGGACAGGGCCACCTGAAAAACTGTTTTTT. Its translation: CSARTGPPEKLFF.